This TCR beta chain originates from a study of blood T cell repertoires in COVID-19. Study in general: COVID-19 samples, acute and convalescent, were from the United States, Italy and Spain. Sources were T cells, B-cell-depleted T cells, or PBMCs; the material itself was cDNA or gDNA.

The V end lost 0 bases, the J end lost 5 bases, and 20 bases lay between the germline ends. This CDR3 contains 17 residues. Germline V gene data show CDR1 as LNHDA and CDR2 as SQIVND (reference sequence). In the original processing: Reference gene primer amplification gave nucleated cell count estimates. The protocol was immunoSEQ multiplex PCR, while the TCRdb copy is restricted to in-frame clones and leaves out a portion. V, J and clone size are those of that table, while D and trimming were read from the DNA. The sample has hundreds of thousands of clones, around 85% seen once. The receptor was derived from a woman aged 30 to 39 who had recovered from COVID-19. V gene TRBV19 combines with J gene TRBJ2-7; unclear D gene. Sequencing was done on a sample of peripheral blood. This CDR3 reads CASSIDLGGTVADEQYF. The CDR3 nucleotides read TGTGCCAGTAGTATAGATCTTGGCGGTACGGTAGCCGACGAGCAGTACTTC.